The sequence of this T cell receptor (beta chain) was determined in a study of shared clonotypes between healthy human individuals. This CDR3 is built from 14 residues. V shed 10 bases, J shed 5 bases, and the junction held 13 bases outside the gene matches. The V gene's germline CDR1 is MDHEN and CDR2 SYDVKM. About this clone: What it recognizes is unknown.

The genomic DNA of each subset was split evenly across several immunoSEQ plates. This table comes from immunoSEQ multiplex PCR, and its TCRdb copy is limited to in-frame clones, with some not included. The sample records 600,000 or so clones, roughly 98% being singletons. Study-wide findings and caveats: Tissues were not sampled, only blood, and their repertoires likely differ.

CD45RO-negative, CCR7-positively selected cells formed the naive CD8 fraction, excluding terminally differentiated effector memory CD45RA+ cells. The specimen sequenced was naive CD8+ T cells sorted from blood. The TCR originated in a man between 25 and 39 years old in good health. The chain links TRBV28 to TRBJ2-5; 7 bases align to TRBD2. The CDR3, as DNA: TGTGCCACCACCAGGGAGGGTCTTCGGGAGACCCAGTACTTC. Its protein is CATTREGLRETQYF.